One sample yielded the 21 T cell receptor beta chains listed below, sequenced in a study of CD8+ T cells in alopecia areata (dated by TCRdb to about 2018). The meaning of the sample's time point label: 20 to 30 weeks on oral tofacitinib. What the treatment or condition label conveys for this sample: oral pan-JAK inhibitor, 5-10 mg twice daily. The receptor library was made with the immunoSEQ multiplex PCR assay. To provide template for TCR sequencing, every sample had RNA extracted and reverse transcribed into cDNA. This immuneACCESS table, as held by TCRdb, lists in-frame sequences with V and J called but not all clones. Of the missing ones, under half trace to an unresolved V gene in checked studies; the others have no known cause. The sample includes some 120,000 clones, with 50% to 75% observed a single time. In total, the top ten clones hold 10% to 15% of the sample. This specimen consisted of CD8+ T cells sorted from blood, obtained at week 24, from a patient treated with tofacitinib. The receptor set was obtained from a human donor with alopecia areata.

With regard to this clone: The same CDR3 arises from other DNA sequences in this sample as well. The chain combines TRBV5-6 with TRBJ2-7; D not resolved. Per the germline V gene, CDR1 is SGHDT and CDR2 is YYEEEE. Trimming pared 0 bases from V and 4 bases from J, leaving 5 bases between. The CDR3 length is 12 residues. CDR3 residues: CASSLGDYEQYF. CDR3 DNA sequence: TGTGCCAGCAGCTTGGGAGATTACGAGCAGTACTTC.

This rearrangement joins TRBV27 to TRBJ1-1; D is ambiguous. CDR1 and CDR2 (germline): MNHEY, SMNVEV (reference sequence). Trimming pared 1 base from V and 4 bases from J, leaving 7 bases between. The CDR3 spans 13 residues. The CDR3 DNA reads as TGTGCCAGCAGTTTATACCAGGTCACTGAAGCTTTCTTT. Translated, it gives CASSLYQVTEAFF.

The chain employs TRBV30 and TRBJ2-7; TRBD1 matches 7 bases. The trim removed 1 base at V and 5 bases at J, leaving 8 bases unmatched. Germline CDR1 and CDR2: GTSNPN and SVGIG (reference sequence). The CDR3 length is 14 residues. The CDR3 spells CAWSDRGLVDEQYF. CDR3 nucleotides: TGTGCCTGGAGTGACAGGGGCTTGGTGGACGAGCAGTACTTC. Together with reference TRBV30 and TRBJ2-7, the CDR3 gives the full variable domain: SQTIHQWPATLVQPVGSPLSLECTVEGTSNPNLYWYRQAAGRGLQLLFYSVGIGQISSEVPQNLSASRPQDRQFILSSKKLLLSDSGFYLCAWSDRGLVDEQYFGPGTRLTVT.

The chain recombines TRBV6-5 with TRBJ2-2, with D perhaps TRBD2 (5 bases). The V end was cut by 10 bases, the J end by 5 bases, with 14 bases between. The germline V gene encodes CDR1 MNHEY and CDR2 SVGAGI. CDR3 length: 13 amino acids. CDR3 region: CATPNGGTGELFF. The CDR3 DNA reads as TGTGCCACCCCGAACGGAGGAACCGGGGAGCTGTTTTTT.

There are a few counts of this clone. The chain combines TRBV18 with TRBJ2-5; D may correspond to TRBD1 or TRBD2 (5 bases each). The CDR3 loop spans 12 amino acids. V was shortened by 6 bases and J by 5 bases, with 10 bases between the two germline ends. Germline CDR1 and CDR2: KGHSH and LQKENI. The CDR3 sequence is CASSPGDETQYF. The CDR3 bases are TGTGCCAGCTCCCCTGGGGACGAGACCCAGTACTTC.

In DNA form, the CDR3 reads TGTGCCAGCAGCTTAACCCCAGGGTCCGCAGATACGCAGTATTTT. Translating it yields CASSLTPGSADTQYF. The chain is built from TRBV11-2 and TRBJ2-3, with D perhaps TRBD1 (5 bases). Germline V gene sequence: CDR1 SGHAT, CDR2 FQNNGV. V lost 2 bases to trimming and J lost 4 bases, with 13 bases between them. There are 15 residues in the CDR3.

The chain uses TRBV19 and TRBJ1-2; D is ambiguous. Germline V gene data show CDR1 as LNHDA and CDR2 as SQIVND (reference sequence). The CDR3 is made up of 13 amino acids. The V end lost 7 bases, the J end lost 3 bases, and 12 bases lay between the germline ends. The CDR3 loop is CASMEDGHYGYTF. CDR3 DNA: TGTGCCAGTATGGAAGATGGGCACTATGGCTACACCTTC.

The chain joins TRBV13 to TRBJ2-3; perhaps TRBD1 as D (6 bases). Per the germline V gene, CDR1 is PRHDT and CDR2 is FYEKMQ (reference sequence). The CDR3 covers 13 residues. Trimming cost V 4 bases and J 4 bases, with 9 bases left between them. CDR3 sequence: CASSSGVPDTQYF. CDR3 DNA: TGTGCCAGCAGCTCAGGGGTTCCAGATACGCAGTATTTT.

The chain couples TRBV19 to TRBJ1-1; 9 positions agree with TRBD1. Trimming removed 3 bases from V and 7 bases from J; junction bases left unmatched: 9. The CDR3 sequence is 15 residues long. Germline V gene lookup returns CDR1 LNHDA and CDR2 SQIVND (reference sequence). In DNA form, the CDR3 reads TGTGCCAGTAGTATTGGGACAGGGTGGGTCAATGAAGCTTTCTTT. The encoded protein is CASSIGTGWVNEAFF.

This rearrangement joins TRBV6-5 to TRBJ1-1; no clear D gene. Between the trimmed V and J ends, which lost 2 bases and 1 base, there was a span of 2 bases. The CDR3 length is 12 residues. CDR1 is MNHEY, CDR2 SVGAGI, per germline. This CDR3 reads CASSYTNTEAFF. The CDR3 coding sequence is TGTGCCAGCAGTTACACGAACACTGAAGCTTTCTTT.

The genes are TRBV19 and TRBJ1-2; D is unresolved. Between the trimmed V and J ends, which lost 1 base and 5 bases, there was a span of 8 bases. The germline gives CDR1 LNHDA, CDR2 SQIVND (reference sequence). The CDR3 consists of 13 residues. The CDR3 here is CASSIGGEYGYTF. The CDR3 region has the DNA TGTGCCAGTAGTATAGGAGGAGAGTATGGCTACACCTTC.

The V call is TRBV6-5, the J call TRBJ2-3, with TRBD2 identical over 8 bases. V lost 5 bases and J lost 2; bases outside the gene matches: 6. CDR1 and CDR2 from the germline V gene are MNHEY and SVGAGI. This CDR3 spans 15 amino acids. DNA for the CDR3: TGTGCCAGCAGTCTAAGCGGGGGCCACACAGATACGCAGTATTTT. As protein: CASSLSGGHTDTQYF.

This sequence joins TRBV6-5 and TRBJ2-2, with D perhaps TRBD2 (6 bases). Per germline, CDR1 MNHEY and CDR2 SVGAGI. V gave up 1 base and J gave up 0 bases, with 9 bases separating them. The CDR3 is made up of 16 amino acids. The CDR3 sequence: CASSYFGTANTGELFF. In DNA, the CDR3 is TGTGCCAGCAGTTACTTTGGGACTGCGAACACCGGGGAGCTGTTTTTT.

This clone has just a few counts. The chain has TRBV5-6 and TRBJ2-7; no reliable D call. CDR1 and CDR2 (germline): SGHDT, YYEEEE. Trimming left V 3 bases short and J 7 bases short, with 11 bases between. The CDR3 is made up of 12 amino acids. The CDR3 sequence is CASSSQELEQYF. Here the CDR3 DNA reads TGTGCCAGCAGCTCTCAGGAACTGGAGCAGTACTTC.

The genes are TRBV5-1 and TRBJ2-7; D tentatively fits TRBD1 or TRBD2 (5 bases each). Trimming pared 3 bases from V and 4 bases from J, leaving 11 bases between. CDR1 and CDR2 from the germline V gene are SGHRS and YFSETQ. There are 13 residues in the CDR3. CDR3 sequence reads: CASSSRDRYEQYF. CDR3 nucleotide sequence: TGCGCCAGCAGCTCCCGGGACCGGTACGAGCAGTACTTC.

This clone appeared a single time. The rearrangement links TRBV7-9 to TRBJ1-2; 9 bases are a match to TRBD1. Germline V gene data show CDR1 as SEHNR and CDR2 as FQNEAQ (reference sequence). The CDR3 is 14 amino acids. Unmatched junction bases numbered 4, after V lost 1 base and J lost 7 bases. CDR3 bases: TGTGCCAGCAGCTTAGGCCGGGACAGGGTTGGCTACACCTTC. This encodes CASSLGRDRVGYTF. The whole variable domain, filled in from reference TRBV7-9 and TRBJ1-2, reads DTGVSQNPRHKITKRGQNVTFRCDPISEHNRLYWYRQTLGQGPEFLTYFQNEAQLEKSRLLSDRFSAERPKGSFSTLEIQRTEQGDSAMYLCASSLGRDRVGYTFGSGTRLTVV.

The rearrangement uses TRBV25-1 and TRBJ2-1, with 8 bases fitting TRBD2. With 8 bases clipped from V and 6 bases from J, the junction kept 0 bases outside the gene matches. The CDR3 totals 11 residues. Germline CDR1 and CDR2: MGHDK and SYGVNS. This chain's CDR3 is CASLAGNEQFF. The CDR3 DNA follows: TGTGCCAGCCTAGCGGGCAATGAGCAGTTCTTC.

The V call is TRBV13, the J call TRBJ1-4, with 9 bases matching TRBD1. The CDR3 sequence is 14 residues long. The junction had 6 bases not matched to a gene; V was cut back by 5 bases and J by 8 bases. In germline, CDR1 is PRHDT, CDR2 FYEKMQ (reference sequence). The CDR3 DNA reads as TGTGCCAGCAGCACAGGGGGCGAGCGGGAAAAACTGTTTTTT. Translating gives CASSTGGEREKLFF.

This clone was found a few times. The J gene is TRBJ2-7, the V gene TRBV6-1, with D possibly being TRBD1 (5 bases). The V gene's germline CDR1 is MNHNS and CDR2 SASEGT. V was clipped by 1 base and J by 2 bases, with 6 bases between them. This CDR3 is 13 amino acids long. The CDR3 here is CASSEGTTYEQYF. The CDR3 DNA sequence: TGTGCCAGCAGTGAAGGGACAACCTACGAGCAGTACTTC.

The sample holds a few counts of this clone. CDR3 nucleotides: TGCAGCGTTGAATCAGACAGGGGAAATGCTGGAAACACCATATATTTT. Amino acid sequence: CSVESDRGNAGNTIYF. The rearrangement uses TRBV29-1 and TRBJ1-3; 8 positions agree with TRBD1. This CDR3 has 16 amino acids. The ends lost 2 bases at V and 2 bases at J; junction bases unmatched: 8. CDR1 is SQVTM and CDR2 is ANQGSEA in the germline V gene.

J is TRBJ1-6 and V is TRBV6-1; 10 bases map to TRBD1. This CDR3 has 15 amino acids. V was clipped by 3 bases and J by 9 bases; unmatched bases: 5. The V gene's germline CDR1 is MNHNS and CDR2 SASEGT. The CDR3 DNA is TGTGCCAGCAGTGATGAGGGGACAGGGGTTTCACCCCTCCACTTT. Its protein is CASSDEGTGVSPLHF.